This T cell receptor (beta chain) was sequenced during a study of chemoradiotherapy in HPV16-positive cancers. As for the study in general: Two HPV16-positive patients' cells yielded candidate HPV-specific clones and common motifs.

Study conclusions and caveats: The functional HPV-specific definition rests on just a couple of HPV16-positive patients. Better recurrence-free survival went with HPV-responsive T-cell expansion in HPV16-positive patients.

TCRdb's copy holds only in-frame clones and misses some; the assay was immunoSEQ multiplex PCR. The sample shows tens of thousands of clones, approximately 86% of them seen only once. Repeated repertoire sampling spanned the course of chemoradiotherapy. A word on this clone: Antigen: not known.

V lost 3 bases, J lost 5 bases, and 4 bases stayed unmatched. Germline CDR1 SGHTS, CDR2 YDEGEE. This CDR3 contains 14 residues. Here the sequenced sample was blood, taken from a patient who underwent chemoradiotherapy. The origin of this receptor is a human donor with HPV-associated anogenital cancer. The V gene is TRBV5-8, the J gene TRBJ1-4; 7 bases match TRBD1. This chain's CDR3 is CASSSRDSNEKLFF. The CDR3 DNA is TGTGCCAGCAGCTCCCGGGACAGCAATGAAAAACTGTTTTTT.